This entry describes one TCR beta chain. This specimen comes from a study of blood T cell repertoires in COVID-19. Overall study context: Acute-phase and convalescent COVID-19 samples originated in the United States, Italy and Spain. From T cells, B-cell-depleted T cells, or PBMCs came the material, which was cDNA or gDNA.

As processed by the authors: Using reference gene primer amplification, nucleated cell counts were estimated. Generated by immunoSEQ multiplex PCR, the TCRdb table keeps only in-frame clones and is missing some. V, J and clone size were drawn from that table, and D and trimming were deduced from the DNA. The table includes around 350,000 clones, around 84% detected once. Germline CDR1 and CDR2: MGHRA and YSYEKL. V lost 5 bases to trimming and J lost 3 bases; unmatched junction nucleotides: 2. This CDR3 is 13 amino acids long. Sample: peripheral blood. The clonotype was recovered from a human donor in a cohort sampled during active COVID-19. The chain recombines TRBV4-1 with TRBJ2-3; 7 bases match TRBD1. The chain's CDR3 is CASSDRATDTQYF. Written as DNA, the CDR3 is TGCGCCAGCAGCGACAGGGCAACAGATACGCAGTATTTT.